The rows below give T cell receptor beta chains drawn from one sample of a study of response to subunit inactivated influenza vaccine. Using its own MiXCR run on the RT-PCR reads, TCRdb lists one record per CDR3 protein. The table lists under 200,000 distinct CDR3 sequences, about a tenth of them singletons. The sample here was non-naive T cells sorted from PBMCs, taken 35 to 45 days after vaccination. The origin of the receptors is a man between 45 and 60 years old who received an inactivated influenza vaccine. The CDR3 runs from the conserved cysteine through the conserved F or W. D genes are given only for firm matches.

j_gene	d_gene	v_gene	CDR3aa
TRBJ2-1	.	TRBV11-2	CASSLMVRGSYNEQFF
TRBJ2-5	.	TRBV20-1	CSAVGLVGTQYF
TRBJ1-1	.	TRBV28	CASSLWGRGGKGQAFF
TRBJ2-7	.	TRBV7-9	CASSKGESASEQYF
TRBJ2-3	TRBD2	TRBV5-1	CASSPGTSPSTDTQYF
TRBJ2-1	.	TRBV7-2	CASSLLDNFYNEQFF
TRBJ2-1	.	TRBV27	CASSAQQVSSYNEQFF
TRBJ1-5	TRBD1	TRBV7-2	CASSLVGRGFNQPQHF
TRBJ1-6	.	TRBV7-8	CASSLMGVPLHF
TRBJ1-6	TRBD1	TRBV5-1	CASSSGQGNSPLHF
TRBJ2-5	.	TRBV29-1	CSVVRAGETQYF
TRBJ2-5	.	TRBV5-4	CASSYRDLEETQYF
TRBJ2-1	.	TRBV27	CASSLSVKTNEQFF
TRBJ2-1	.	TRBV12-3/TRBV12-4	CASSQTLGRDEQFF
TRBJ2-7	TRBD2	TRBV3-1	CASSQGGALSYEQYF
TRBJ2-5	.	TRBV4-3	CASSQNAGTRTETQYF
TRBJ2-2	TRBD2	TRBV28	CASGGLANTGELFF
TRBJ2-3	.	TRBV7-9	CASARVPSDTQYF
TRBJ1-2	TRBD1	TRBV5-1	CASSSGQASPYGYTF
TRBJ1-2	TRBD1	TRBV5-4	CASSSGGINYGYTF
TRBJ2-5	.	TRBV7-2	CASSPRRVVETQYF
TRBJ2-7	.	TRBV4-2	CASSQDRTAAYEQYF
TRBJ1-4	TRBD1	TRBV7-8	CASSRGTGLREKLFF
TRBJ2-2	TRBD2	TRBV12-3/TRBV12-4	CASSFLLSGEYTGELFF
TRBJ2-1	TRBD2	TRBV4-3	CASSRGASGRGNEQFF
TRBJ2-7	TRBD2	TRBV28	CASSPPAGGIDEQYF
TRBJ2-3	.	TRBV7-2	CASSLPARREYF
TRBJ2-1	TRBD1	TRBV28	CASSLWQGARSNEQFF
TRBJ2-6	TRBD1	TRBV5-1	CASSQQTGGSGANVLTF
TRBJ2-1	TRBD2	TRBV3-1	CASSQDWLAGNNEQFF
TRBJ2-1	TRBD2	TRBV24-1	CATSDNSGSSYNEQFF
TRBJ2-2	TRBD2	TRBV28	CASQITSGDTGELFF
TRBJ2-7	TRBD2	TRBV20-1	CSASLSLAGDIGYF
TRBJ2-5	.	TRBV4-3	CASSQFSGETQYF
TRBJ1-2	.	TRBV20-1	CSAGGGAENYGYTF
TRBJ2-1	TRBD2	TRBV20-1	CSAKGLAGDSLEQFF
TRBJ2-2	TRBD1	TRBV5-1	CASSLATTGNGELFF
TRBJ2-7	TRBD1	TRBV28	CASSRQGAPYEQYF
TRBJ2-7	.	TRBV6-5	CASSYSPYEQYF
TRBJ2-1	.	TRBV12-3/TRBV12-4	CAIGGGSYNEQFF
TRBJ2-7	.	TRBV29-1	CSVEERGSQDYEQYF
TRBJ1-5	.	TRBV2	CASSGAERGNQPQHF
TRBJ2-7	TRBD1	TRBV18	CASSLMAGQVDEQYF
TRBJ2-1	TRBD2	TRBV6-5	CASSYSPGGRGSYNEQFF
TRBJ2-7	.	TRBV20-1	CSAGRQDSYEQYF
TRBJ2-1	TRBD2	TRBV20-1	CSARDFKLAGDEQFF
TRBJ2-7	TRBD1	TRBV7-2	CASSRGQTTAYEQYF
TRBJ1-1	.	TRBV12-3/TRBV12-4	CASSTDGANTEAFF
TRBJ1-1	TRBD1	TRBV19	CASSIDRETEAFF
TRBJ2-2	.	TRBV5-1	CASGKGGNTGELFF
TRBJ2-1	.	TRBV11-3	CASSLEGTGTYNEQFF
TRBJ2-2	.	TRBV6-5	CASSSVGMVLFF
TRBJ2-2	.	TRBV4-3	CASSQELGGTNTGELFF
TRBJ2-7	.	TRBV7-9	CASSSIDRSLSYEQYF